The 24 T cell receptor beta chains below all came from one sample that was sequenced in a study of blood T cell repertoires in COVID-19. TCRdb's copy holds only in-frame clones and misses some; the assay was immunoSEQ multiplex PCR. The sample contains some 74,000 clones, roughly 80% of which appear only once. Sequencing input: peripheral blood. Source of these receptors: a woman older than 75 with active or convalescent COVID-19.

The CDR3 DNA follows: TGTGCCAGCAGCTTATCGGGGGCCTACGAGCAGTACTTC. As protein: CASSLSGAYEQYF. The chain carries TRBV7-9 and TRBJ2-7, with a possible D match to TRBD2 (6 bases). V was clipped by 2 bases and J by 2 bases, with 7 bases between them. This CDR3 is built from 13 residues. Germline V gene sequence: CDR1 SEHNR, CDR2 FQNEAQ (reference sequence).

The V and J genes are TRBV5-1 and TRBJ1-1, with D perhaps matching TRBD1 (6 bases). Trimming cost V 5 bases and J 5 bases, with 22 bases left between them. The CDR3 is 16 amino acids. Germline-derived CDR1 and CDR2 are SGHRS and YFSETQ. This chain's CDR3 is CASSSAGAAGATEAFF. The CDR3 nucleotides are TGCGCCAGCAGTTCAGCGGGAGCCGCAGGGGCAACTGAAGCTTTCTTT.

The chain joins TRBV27 to TRBJ2-5; tentative D call: TRBD1 (5 bases). V was cut by 7 bases and J by 2 bases, with 23 bases left in between. This CDR3 comprises 17 residues. Germline V gene data show CDR1 as MNHEY and CDR2 as SMNVEV (reference sequence). The CDR3 loop is CASTLSSPPTAQETQYF. As DNA, the CDR3 is TGTGCCAGCACCCTGTCGTCACCCCCGACAGCACAAGAGACCCAGTACTTC.

V gene TRBV18 combines with J gene TRBJ1-1, with D possibly being TRBD1 (6 bases). The CDR3 has 13 amino acids. V dropped 0 bases and J dropped 11 bases, with 13 bases sitting between them. From germline, CDR1 is KGHSH and CDR2 LQKENI. The CDR3 DNA sequence: TGTGCCAGCTCACCACCGGACAGTTCTGCCGCTTTCTTT. The encoded protein is CASSPPDSSAAFF. The whole variable domain, filled in from reference TRBV18 and TRBJ1-1, reads NAGVMQNPRHLVRRRGQEARLRCSPMKGHSHVYWYRQLPEEGLKFMVYLQKENIIDESGMPKERFSAEFPKEGPSILRIQQVVRGDSAAYFCASSPPDSSAAFFGQGTRLTVV.

The CDR3 region has the DNA TGTGCCAGCTCACCGCAGGGTGCAACTAATGAAAAACTGTTTTTT. Translating it yields CASSPQGATNEKLFF. The chain recombines TRBV18 with TRBJ1-4; D is perhaps TRBD1 (5 bases). V gave up 3 bases and J gave up 0 bases, with 8 bases separating them. Germline CDR1 and CDR2: KGHSH and LQKENI. The CDR3 has 15 residues. Based on the CDR3 plus reference TRBV18 and TRBJ1-4, the full variable domain is NAGVMQNPRHLVRRRGQEARLRCSPMKGHSHVYWYRQLPEEGLKFMVYLQKENIIDESGMPKERFSAEFPKEGPSILRIQQVVRGDSAAYFCASSPQGATNEKLFFGSGTQLSVL.

The V gene is TRBV10-1, the J gene TRBJ2-7; perhaps TRBD1 as D (5 bases). CDR1 is WNHNN and CDR2 is SYGVQD in the germline V gene (reference sequence). CDR3 size: 13 residues. V was trimmed by 7 bases and J by 10 bases, leaving 20 bases between them. Here the CDR3 reads CASTVGAVSSQYF. The CDR3 DNA follows: TGCGCCAGCACCGTTGGGGCGGTGAGTTCCCAGTACTTC.

The chain employs TRBV3-1 (or the pseudogene TRBV3-2) and TRBJ1-4; D gene unclear. V was shortened by 0 bases and J by 7 bases, with 3 bases between the two germline ends. Germline V gene data show CDR1 as LGHDT and CDR2 as YNNKEL (reference sequence). There are 12 residues in the CDR3. This chain's CDR3 is CASSQDREKLFF. In DNA form, the CDR3 reads TGTGCCAGCAGCCAAGATCGTGAAAAACTGTTTTTT.

The chain has TRBV6-5 and TRBJ2-7, with D possibly matching TRBD1 (6 bases). CDR3 size: 14 residues. Germline V CDR1 and CDR2: MNHEY, SVGAGI. Trimming took off 6 bases at V and 2 bases at J, with 14 bases between the two ends. The CDR3 bases are TGTGCCAGCAGAGACAGGAGCCTTACCTACGAGCAGTACTTC. This sequence encodes CASRDRSLTYEQYF.

The V gene is TRBV12-3 or TRBV12-4, the J gene TRBJ2-7, with D perhaps TRBD2 (5 bases). This CDR3 region has 13 residues. Trimming took 4 bases from V and 9 from J, leaving 16 bases between them. CDR3 sequence reads: CASSSRGLNVQYF. Here the CDR3 DNA reads TGTGCCAGCAGTTCACGGGGTTTAAATGTGCAGTACTTC.

This clone was found a few times. The chain combines TRBV19 with TRBJ2-2; D is possibly TRBD2 (5 bases). Germline loops: CDR1 LNHDA, CDR2 SQIVND (reference sequence). The CDR3 extends over 12 amino acids. Deletions cut 3 bases from V and 8 bases from J, with 7 bases between. For the CDR3, the DNA is TGTGCCAGTAGTATTAGGACTGGGGAGCTGTTTTTT. Translated, it gives CASSIRTGELFF.

The V call is TRBV4-3, the J call TRBJ2-2; TRBD2 matches 11 bases. CDR1 is LGHNA, CDR2 YSLEER, per germline. The CDR3 loop spans 16 amino acids. V gave up 4 bases and J gave up 9 bases; unmatched junction bases: 10. As DNA, the CDR3 is TGCGCCAGCAGCCGAGACACTAGCGGGAGTAAAAGGGAGCTGTTTTTT. It is translated as CASSRDTSGSKRELFF.

This clone was picked up one time. CDR3 loop: CASSLTEYGYTF. CDR3 in DNA: TGTGCCAGCAGTCTGACAGAGTATGGCTACACCTTC. V gene TRBV28 combines with J gene TRBJ1-2; weak D call: TRBD1 (5 bases). The V gene's germline CDR1 is MDHEN and CDR2 SYDVKM. V dropped 5 bases and J dropped 5 bases, with 9 bases sitting between them. The CDR3 covers 12 residues.

V and J are TRBV11-2 and TRBJ2-3; 11 bases map to TRBD2. Germline CDR1 reads SGHAT; CDR2 reads FQNNGV. The trim removed 7 bases at V and 4 bases at J, leaving 7 bases unmatched. The CDR3 has 15 amino acids. CDR3 nucleotides: TGTGCCAGCATCATTAGCGGGGGGGCTGCAGATACGCAGTATTTT. It is translated as CASIISGGAADTQYF.

This chain connects TRBV2 to TRBJ2-7, with 12 positions matching TRBD1. CDR3 length equals 14 residues. The germline gives CDR1 SNHLY, CDR2 FYNNEI. The V and J ends lost 6 bases and 7 bases, in that order; junction bases with no gene match: 7. The CDR3 sequence is CASRAGTGGKEQYF. The CDR3 DNA follows: TGTGCCAGCAGAGCCGGGACAGGGGGCAAAGAGCAGTACTTC.

The V call is TRBV5-4, the J call TRBJ2-1; a possible D gene is TRBD1 (5 bases). The ends were cut back, 4 bases at V and 2 bases at J, with 10 bases in the middle. The germline gives CDR1 SGHNT, CDR2 YYREEE (reference sequence). The CDR3 is 14 residues long. Here the CDR3 DNA reads TGTGCCAGCAGCGTACAGGATCCCTACAATGAGCAGTTCTTC. Translation gives CASSVQDPYNEQFF.

The rearrangement links TRBV6-5 to TRBJ2-5; 9 bases agree with TRBD1. Germline V CDR1 and CDR2: MNHEY, SVGAGI. CDR3 length: 15 amino acids. J gave up 9 bases and V 7 bases, and 15 bases lay outside the gene matches. This chain's CDR3 is CASNTETGGRLAQYF. The CDR3 DNA is TGTGCCAGCAACACTGAGACAGGGGGAAGGTTGGCCCAGTACTTC.

The chain carries TRBV28 and TRBJ1-2, with D maybe TRBD1 (5 bases). Between the trimmed V and J ends, which lost 6 bases and 4 bases, there was a span of 9 bases. Germline CDR1 MDHEN, CDR2 SYDVKM. CDR3 length equals 12 residues. The CDR3 coding sequence is TGTGCCAGCAGCGACAGCCTCTATGGCTACACCTTC. Protein sequence: CASSDSLYGYTF.

The rearrangement links TRBV7-8 to TRBJ2-2; 10 bases are a match to TRBD1. Germline CDR1 is SGHVS and CDR2 is FQNEAQ. V lost 5 bases, J lost 4 bases, and 10 bases stayed unmatched. The CDR3 totals 17 residues. For the CDR3, the DNA is TGTGCCAGCAGCCCAGGACAGGGGGGTTCGGGCACCGGGGAGCTGTTTTTT. Amino acids: CASSPGQGGSGTGELFF.

V is TRBV23-1 and J is TRBJ1-4; 9 positions match TRBD1. TRBV23-1 belongs to the ORF category, with a function that is uncertain. The CDR3 is 17 amino acids. V gave up 2 bases and J gave up 8 bases; unmatched junction bases: 12. This chain's CDR3 is CASSQTDGTGYEEKLFF. Here the CDR3 DNA reads TGCGCCAGCAGTCAAACCGACGGGACAGGGTATGAAGAAAAACTGTTTTTT.

The chain links TRBV7-6 to TRBJ1-4; TRBD1 is a possible D gene (6 bases). The CDR3 extends over 15 amino acids. Trimming took 1 base from V and 7 from J, leaving 13 bases between them. CDR1 is SGHVS, CDR2 FNYEAQ, per germline. This CDR3 reads CASSLVGGVGEKLFF. In DNA form, the CDR3 reads TGTGCCAGCAGCTTAGTTGGGGGCGTAGGTGAAAAACTGTTTTTT.

The table lists this clone with a count of one. The chain combines TRBV24-1 with TRBJ2-3; 12 bases agree with TRBD2. The CDR3 is made up of 19 amino acids. Trimming cost V 3 bases and J 3 bases; bases outside gene matches: 12. Germline values: CDR1 KGHDR, CDR2 SFDVKD. CDR3 amino acids: CATSDPPGASGRGTDTQYF. The CDR3 coding sequence is TGTGCCACCAGTGATCCTCCGGGGGCTAGCGGGAGGGGAACAGATACGCAGTATTTT.

About this clone: Mismatch with germline at one junction end may stem from a read error. The identical CDR3 is also encoded by other nucleotide sequences in the sample. J is TRBJ2-2 and V is TRBV2; the match to TRBD2 covers 8 bases. Germline lookup yields CDR1 SNHLY and CDR2 FYNNEI. This CDR3 has 17 residues. CDR3 loop: CAPTRAGGGVDTGELFF. CDR3 DNA sequence: TGCGCCCCCACCCGGGCCGGGGGGGGAGTGGACACCGGGGAGCTGTTTTTT.

This clone has only a few counts. The V and J genes are TRBV4-3 and TRBJ2-2, with D tentatively TRBD1 (6 bases). V shed 0 bases and J shed 5 bases, with 13 bases lying between them. Germline V gene sequence: CDR1 LGHNA, CDR2 YSLEER. The CDR3 sequence is 16 residues long. CDR3 region: CASSQDIWQGTGELFF. DNA of the CDR3: TGCGCCAGCAGCCAAGATATATGGCAGGGGACCGGGGAGCTGTTTTTT.

This clone turned up a few times. The V call is TRBV18, the J call TRBJ2-7; 7 nucleotides agree with TRBD2. The CDR3 runs 12 residues. V shed 6 bases and J 12 bases; nucleotides not matched to a gene: 11. Germline V CDR1 and CDR2: KGHSH, LQKENI. As DNA, the CDR3 is TGTGCCAGCTCTCCCGGGGAGGGCGGGACGTACTTC. It specifies CASSPGEGGTYF.